This T cell receptor (beta chain) was recovered during a study of CD8+ T cells in alopecia areata. Study results and limitations: Possibly as an HLA-related effect, TCR sharing across patients appeared less clear than in mice.

With regard to this clone: As yet, its antigen is unknown.

cDNA prepared by RNA extraction and subsequent reverse transcription served as the template for sequencing. Clones were read by immunoSEQ multiplex PCR, and TCRdb kept only the in-frame ones, dropping some. The table shows 85,000 to 110,000 clones, with 85% to 90% occurring only once. Treatment indicated: oral pan-JAK inhibitor, 5-10 mg twice daily. This clonotype was obtained from a human donor with alopecia areata. Sequences were derived from CD8+ T cells sorted from blood, sampled at approximately week 31, from a patient treated with tofacitinib.

CDR3 sequence (DNA): TGTGCCAGCAGCTTAAAGACTAGCGGCGAGCAGTACTTC. Translation gives CASSLKTSGEQYF. The rearrangement uses TRBV7-9 and TRBJ2-7, with 9 nucleotides matching TRBD2. The CDR3 is made up of 13 amino acids. Germline trimming cut 2 bases from V and 6 bases from J; bases unmatched to any gene: 2. Germline loops: CDR1 SEHNR, CDR2 FQNEAQ (reference sequence).